Here is one T cell receptor beta chain with its context. This clone's antigen is unknown. Per-nucleotide qualities are absent, and no much larger clonotype sits a single base away. TCRbeta CDR3 regions were amplified from genomic DNA using the immunoSEQ Assay, a bias-controlled multiplex PCR. The authors' analysis ran thus. Nucleated cell counts per sample were estimated from amplification of reference gene primers within the assay. To quantify the absolute abundance of each unique TCRbeta CDR3 rearrangement, sequence reads were collapsed and filtered. For each sample, productive Simpson clonality was calculated by taking the square root of Simpson's diversity index across productive rearrangements. Not all clones reach the TCRdb copy of this immuneACCESS table, which keeps in-frame sequences only. Checked studies attribute under half of the gap to unresolved V genes and leave the rest unexplained. V and J calls and clone size are those listed in that table; D and trimming were worked out from the DNA. The sample has 250,000 or so clones on record, around 83% of them singletons. 8.9% of the sample is taken by the ten largest.

The collaborating institutions used their own protocols to collect whole blood in K2EDTA tubes. For TCRbeta analysis, collaborator samples were shipped as frozen whole blood, as isolated PBMCs, or as DNA extracted from either sample type. The record originates from a study of blood T cell repertoires in COVID-19 (TCRdb year 2020). Study-level background: The collaborator samples originated in the United States, Italy and Spain and spanned the acute and convalescent phases of COVID-19. The repertoires were made available in a free public database intended to serve as a resource for research on the immune response to SARS-CoV-2. Where available, HLA class I and class II types were taken from metadata supplied by the sample provider and were not determined by assay-based typing. Sample metadata almost always included a de-identified subject ID, COVID-19 status, age in years and sex. Deeply sampled blood TCRbeta repertoires from subjects exposed to, actively infected with, or recovered from COVID-19 were included in the dataset. Samples were obtained from the ongoing ImmuneRACE study (first 160 participants) and from about 1,300 subjects provided by 6 global collaborators. The prospective study material was composed of cDNA or gDNA derived from T cells, B-cell-depleted T cells, or PBMCs. What the research found in general, with its limitations: The quantity of clinical and demographic metadata differed by source and by participant and was supplied without curation.

The germline V end is reduced by 5 bases and the J end by 5 bases; junction bases left unmatched: 6. The cysteine opens and the phenylalanine closes a CDR3 of 15 amino acids. The DNA shown is the 45-base CDR3, in frame from base 1. As encoded in the germline V gene (reference sequence), CDR1 is SEHNR while CDR2 is FQNEAQ. The V gene is TRBV7-9 and the J gene is TRBJ2-3; the central 11 bases match TRBD1. The receptor was derived from a man older than 75 with acute or convalescent COVID-19. Sequenced sample: peripheral blood. The DNA sequence reads TGTGCCAGCAGCCTCGCTGGGACAGGGGGAGATACGCAGTATTTT. It translates as CASSLAGTGGDTQYF. Full variable domain (CDR3 extended with the reference TRBV7-9 and TRBJ2-3 proteins): DTGVSQNPRHKITKRGQNVTFRCDPISEHNRLYWYRQTLGQGPEFLTYFQNEAQLEKSRLLSDRFSAERPKGSFSTLEIQRTEQGDSAMYLCASSLAGTGGDTQYFGPGTRLTVL.